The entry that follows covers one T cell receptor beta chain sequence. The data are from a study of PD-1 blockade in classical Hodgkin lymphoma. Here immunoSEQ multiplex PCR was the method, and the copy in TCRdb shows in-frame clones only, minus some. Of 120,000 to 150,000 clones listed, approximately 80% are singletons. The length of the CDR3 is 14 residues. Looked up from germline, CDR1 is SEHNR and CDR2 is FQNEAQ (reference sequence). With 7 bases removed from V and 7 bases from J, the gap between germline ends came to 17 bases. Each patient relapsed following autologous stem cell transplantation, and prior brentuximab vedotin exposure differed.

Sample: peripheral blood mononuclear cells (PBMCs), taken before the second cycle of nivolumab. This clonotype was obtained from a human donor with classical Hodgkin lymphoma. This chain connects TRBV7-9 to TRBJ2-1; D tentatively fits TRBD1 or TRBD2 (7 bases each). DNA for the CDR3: TGTGCCAGCACCGGGGAGGGGGCTGGGAATGAGCAGTTCTTC. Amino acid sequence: CASTGEGAGNEQFF.